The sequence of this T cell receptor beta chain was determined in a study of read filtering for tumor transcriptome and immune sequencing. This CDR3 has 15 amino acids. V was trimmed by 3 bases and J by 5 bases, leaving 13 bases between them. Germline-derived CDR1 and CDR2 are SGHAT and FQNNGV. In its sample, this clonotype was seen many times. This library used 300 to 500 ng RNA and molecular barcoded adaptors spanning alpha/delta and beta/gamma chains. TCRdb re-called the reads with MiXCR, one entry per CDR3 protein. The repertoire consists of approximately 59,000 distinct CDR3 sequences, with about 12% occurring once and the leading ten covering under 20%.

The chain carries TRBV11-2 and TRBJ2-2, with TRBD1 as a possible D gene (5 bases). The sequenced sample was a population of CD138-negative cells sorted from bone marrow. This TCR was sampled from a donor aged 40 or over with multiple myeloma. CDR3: CASSLGRAKTGELFF. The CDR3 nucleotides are TGTGCCAGCAGCTTGGGCAGGGCAAAGACCGGGGAGCTGTTTTTT.